A selection of T cell receptor beta chains follows, all from one sample in a study of OX40 agonist ivuxolimab in advanced cancers. Produced via immunoSEQ multiplex PCR; TCRdb's table is partial and in-frame only. The sample contains around 46,000 clones, 89% of which appear only once. The sample was CD4+ or CD8+ T cells sorted from blood, taken in a trial of the OX40 agonist ivuxolimab. Every receptor here comes from an adult with an advanced solid tumor such as melanoma, head and neck, liver or kidney cancer. Both conserved end residues are part of each CDR3. The D gene is left open where the match is weak. Clone size, where shown, is once, few, many, or a class for clones that have expanded.

abundance	j_gene	d_gene	v_gene	CDR3aa	CDR3nt
once	TRBJ2-1	TRBD2	TRBV7-7	CASSQSLAGYNEQFF	TGTGCCAGCAGCCAATCACTAGCGGGTTACAATGAGCAGTTCTTC
NA	TRBJ2-2	TRBD1	TRBV19	CASRPHRGGVGELFF	TGTGCCAGTAGGCCCCACAGGGGTGGGGTCGGGGAGCTGTTTTTT
NA	TRBJ1-4	NA	TRBV28	CASIETGENEKLFF	TGTGCCAGCATTGAGACAGGAGAAAATGAAAAACTGTTTTTT
NA	TRBJ2-5	TRBD1	TRBV7-2	CASRGQGLQTQYF	TGTGCCAGCCGGGGACAGGGGCTGCAGACCCAGTACTTC
NA	TRBJ2-3	NA	TRBV11-3	CASSFTSRERSHGTQYF	TGTGCCAGCAGCTTCACCTCGCGCGAGCGGTCCCACGGTACGCAGTATTTT
NA	TRBJ1-1	NA	TRBV5-5	CASSLGSNTEAFF	TGTGCCAGCAGCTTGGGCAGCAACACTGAAGCTTTCTTT
medium-sized	TRBJ1-5	NA	TRBV27	CASGAPYSNQPQHF	TGTGCCAGCGGGGCTCCATATAGCAATCAGCCCCAGCATTTT
NA	TRBJ1-2	NA	TRBV7-2	CASSLEQQANYGYTF	TGTGCCAGCAGCTTAGAACAGCAAGCTAACTATGGCTACACCTTC
few	TRBJ2-7	NA	TRBV7-9	CASFSRGPSYEQYF	TGTGCCAGCTTTAGCAGGGGCCCTTCCTACGAGCAGTACTTC
NA	TRBJ2-1	TRBD1	TRBV14	CASSPGQGSYNEQFF	TGTGCCAGCAGTCCGGGACAGGGGTCCTACAATGAGCAGTTCTTC
NA	TRBJ2-2	NA	TRBV5-6	CASSASLTQSTGELFF	TGTGCCAGCAGCGCTAGCTTAACCCAATCGACCGGGGAGCTGTTTTTT
NA	TRBJ2-5	NA	TRBV7-9	CASSEGGEETQYF	TGTGCCAGCAGCGAGGGGGGGGAAGAGACCCAGTACTTC
NA	TRBJ2-2	TRBD2	TRBV7-9	CASSPGLAGVTGELFF	TGTGCCAGCAGCCCGGGACTAGCGGGAGTCACCGGGGAGCTGTTTTTT
NA	TRBJ2-4	TRBD1	TRBV7-2	CASSLEGQNKNIQYF	TGTGCCAGCAGCTTAGAGGGACAGAACAAAAACATTCAGTACTTC
NA	TRBJ1-1	NA	TRBV5-1	CASLLWAAFF	TGCGCCAGTCTCCTTTGGGCGGCTTTCTTT
NA	TRBJ2-1	NA	TRBV4-1	CASSRQDPAVSYNEQFF	TGCGCCAGCAGCCGCCAAGATCCCGCAGTCTCCTACAATGAGCAGTTCTTC
NA	TRBJ2-1	NA	TRBV5-8	CASSLTVWHEQFF	TGTGCCAGCAGCTTGACGGTTTGGCATGAGCAGTTCTTC
NA	TRBJ1-2	NA	TRBV7-9	CASSTTGAVRESHF	TGTGCCAGCAGCACCACGGGAGCCGTCAGGGAATCCCACTTC
medium-sized	TRBJ2-2	TRBD1	TRBV2	CASSEATGVNTGELFF	TGTGCCAGCAGTGAGGCGACAGGGGTGAACACCGGGGAGCTGTTTTTT
NA	TRBJ2-5	NA	TRBV27	CASSLLGDETQYF	TGTGCCAGCAGTTTACTAGGGGATGAGACCCAGTACTTC
NA	TRBJ1-5	NA	TRBV7-8	CASSLGGGWNQPQHF	TGTGCCAGCAGCTTAGGGGGCGGGTGGAATCAGCCCCAGCATTTT
NA	TRBJ2-7	NA	TRBV6-1	CASSGVAYEQYF	TGTGCCAGCAGTGGGGTGGCCTACGAGCAGTACTTC
once	TRBJ1-1	NA	TRBV5-6	CASSWGLPRGEAFF	TGTGCCAGCAGCTGGGGGTTGCCCCGGGGTGAAGCTTTCTTT
NA	TRBJ1-1	TRBD1	TRBV2	CASSSRDRNTEAFF	TGTGCCAGCAGTTCCCGGGACAGGAACACTGAAGCTTTCTTT
NA	TRBJ2-1	TRBD2	TRBV9	CASSVGGGPDNEQFF	TGTGCCAGCAGCGTAGGGGGAGGGCCGGACAATGAGCAGTTCTTC
NA	TRBJ2-7	NA	TRBV4-1	CASSQGAGAYEQYF	TGCGCCAGCAGCCAGGGTGCCGGGGCCTACGAGCAGTACTTC
NA	TRBJ2-7	NA	TRBV29-1	CSVEDSYEQYF	TGCAGCGTTGAAGACTCCTACGAGCAGTACTTC
NA	TRBJ2-5	NA	TRBV6-6	CASSYPRGVEETQYF	TGTGCCAGCAGTTATCCGAGGGGGGTTGAAGAGACCCAGTACTTC
once	TRBJ2-1	NA	TRBV9	CASSVDYNNYNEQFF	TGTGCCAGCAGCGTAGATTATAACAACTACAATGAGCAGTTCTTC
NA	TRBJ2-2	TRBD1	TRBV28	CASTYIQGEIGPGELFF	TGTGCCAGCACCTATATACAGGGGGAAATTGGTCCCGGGGAGCTGTTTTTT
NA	TRBJ2-3	NA	TRBV9	CASSVDIQGIADTQYF	TGTGCCAGCAGCGTCGACATACAGGGTATCGCAGATACGCAGTATTTT
NA	TRBJ1-2	TRBD1	TRBV5-6	CASSSGTGGLHGYTF	TGTGCCAGCAGCTCCGGGACAGGGGGCCTCCATGGCTACACCTTC
NA	TRBJ1-5	NA	TRBV28	CASSSGDYGNQPQHF	TGTGCCAGCAGCTCGGGAGATTATGGCAATCAGCCCCAGCATTTT
NA	TRBJ2-7	NA	TRBV9	CASSVGQAPYEQYF	TGTGCCAGCAGCGTAGGACAGGCCCCCTACGAGCAGTACTTC
NA	TRBJ1-4	NA	TRBV28	CASSPGIVVEKLFF	TGTGCCAGCAGCCCAGGGATTGTTGTCGAAAAACTGTTTTTT
NA	TRBJ2-1	NA	TRBV6-6	CASSYSERDRQFF	TGTGCCAGCAGTTACTCGGAACGGGATAGGCAGTTCTTC